The T cell receptor (beta chain) described here comes from a study of shared clonotypes between healthy human individuals. Study conclusions and caveats: Represented diversity (both genetic and exposure-history) was limited by the small number of donors. Specimens sampled were limited to blood, with tissue repertoires likely differing.

Genomic DNA (from each subset) was split evenly across several immunoSEQ plates. Here immunoSEQ multiplex PCR was the method, and the copy in TCRdb shows in-frame clones only, minus some. The sample holds roughly 680,000 clones, just under 75% seen once. Points on this clone: Its specificity is unknown.

This sequence was found in a woman in her thirties in good health. The sample consisted of memory CD4+ T cells sorted from blood. Subset noted: CD45RA-negative fraction.

As DNA, the CDR3 is TGTGCCAGCAGCGTAGGTTTGTTGGCGGCGAACACCGGGGAGCTGTTTTTT. It yields the protein CASSVGLLAANTGELFF. This rearrangement joins TRBV9 to TRBJ2-2; the D is unclear. Trimming cost V 0 bases and J 0 bases, with 12 bases left between them. The germline CDR1 and CDR2 sequences are SGDLS and YYNGEE. CDR3 length equals 17 residues. Together with reference TRBV9 and TRBJ2-2, the CDR3 gives the full variable domain: DSGVTQTPKHLITATGQRVTLRCSPRSGDLSVYWYQQSLDQGLQFLIQYYNGEERAKGNILERFSAQQFPDLHSELNLSSLELGDSALYFCASSVGLLAANTGELFFGEGSRLTVL.